Shown below are 2 T cell receptor beta chains from a single sample sequenced in a study of CXCR3-negative and CXCR3-positive naive CD8 T cells. Findings and caveats of the study: More hydrophobic TRB CDR3s occurred in CXCR3-positive than in CXCR3-negative naive cells.

No antigen is known for these receptors. The TRB cDNA libraries were prepared by 5' RACE with UMI labels. TCRdb reprocessed the 5' RACE reads, with one entry per CDR3 protein and no DNA. The sample spans more than 80,000 distinct CDR3 sequences; the ten largest clones claim 0.7% to 1%. The specimen was naive CXCR3+ CD8+ T cells from blood. Subset of the sample: CD45RO-CCR7+CD27+CD95- naive CD8+ T cells expressing CXCR3 (TNR3+). Receptors originate from a human donor in good health. Some clones in this sample may be carry-over from other donors' samples.

The chain couples TRBV28 to TRBJ2-7. The CDR3 runs 13 residues. Germline values: CDR1 MDHEN, CDR2 SYDVKM. CDR3 region: CASSFNGYYEQYF.

This rearrangement joins TRBV4-1 to TRBJ2-1; no DNA is available, so the TRBD2 call from TCRdb remains unchecked. The CDR3 totals 16 residues. Germline V gives CDR1 MGHRA, CDR2 YSYEKL. The CDR3 is CASSPHEGDRYNEQFF.